The text below deals with one T cell receptor (beta chain). Trimming left V 4 bases short and J 5 bases short, with 9 bases between. CDR1 and CDR2 from the germline V gene are SNHLY and FYNNEI. The CDR3 is 13 amino acids. As handled by the study authors: Scientists estimated how many nucleated cells there were by amplifying reference gene primers. Some clones are missing from TCRdb's copy, which holds only in-frame ones; the method was immunoSEQ multiplex PCR. V, J and clone size reflect that table, while D and trimming were determined from the DNA. This table holds about 120,000 clones, approximately 82% found once. These data originate in a study of blood T cell repertoires in COVID-19. Study overall: Italy, Spain and the United States were the sources of the convalescent and acute COVID-19 samples. PBMCs, B-cell-depleted T cells, or T cells provided the cDNA or gDNA that made up the material.

Sequences were obtained from peripheral blood. The chain links TRBV2 to TRBJ2-1, with D tentatively TRBD2 (6 bases). The TCR sequence derives from a man older than 75 with active or convalescent COVID-19. The CDR3 region is CASSARLDNEQFF. The DNA of the CDR3 is TGTGCCAGCAGTGCCAGACTAGACAATGAGCAGTTCTTC.